The 21 T cell receptor beta chains reported below all come from one sample, sequenced in a study of cytomegalovirus exposure and HLA in healthy donors listed by TCRdb under 2017. The method behind the library was the immunoSEQ multiplex PCR assay. For the multiplex PCR, a mixture combining 60 forward primers for TCR Vbeta segments and 13 reverse primers for TCR Jbeta segments was used. This is the immuneACCESS table as TCRdb keeps it, with only in-frame sequences that have V and J called. A part of the clones is gone; compared with another copy, unresolved V genes explain less than half, and the rest is unexplained. A total of 160,000 or so clones appear in this sample, almost 80% of them only once. The ten largest clones capture 1.4% of the sample. The sequenced material came from PBMCs. The receptors originated from a male donor in good health and CMV-seronegative.

The rearrangement joins TRBV27 to TRBJ2-2; 11 bases are shared with TRBD1. Germline V gene data show CDR1 as MNHEY and CDR2 as SMNVEV (reference sequence). V was clipped by 1 base and J by 6 bases; unmatched bases: 1. The CDR3 runs 15 residues. CDR3 region: CASSLWGQGAGELFF. The CDR3 DNA is TGTGCCAGCAGTTTATGGGGACAGGGGGCCGGGGAGCTGTTTTTT.

The V gene is TRBV7-9, the J gene TRBJ1-2, with D hard to call. V was trimmed by 5 bases and J by 4 bases, leaving 14 bases between them. This CDR3 has 14 amino acids. Germline V gene sequence: CDR1 SEHNR, CDR2 FQNEAQ (reference sequence). Written as DNA, the CDR3 is TGTGCCAGCAGCGAGGGTGCAGAGGTCTATGGCTACACCTTC. Translation gives CASSEGAEVYGYTF. Using reference TRBV7-9 and TRBJ1-2 for the parts outside the CDR3, the full variable domain is DTGVSQNPRHKITKRGQNVTFRCDPISEHNRLYWYRQTLGQGPEFLTYFQNEAQLEKSRLLSDRFSAERPKGSFSTLEIQRTEQGDSAMYLCASSEGAEVYGYTFGSGTRLTVV.

The chain uses TRBV7-9 and TRBJ2-5; 8 positions match TRBD1. V was clipped by 5 bases and J by 4 bases; unmatched bases: 9. CDR1 and CDR2 from the germline V gene are SEHNR and FQNEAQ (reference sequence). CDR3 length: 15 amino acids. The CDR3 protein is CASSPIGQGGETQYF. The CDR3 nucleotides read TGTGCCAGCAGCCCAATAGGACAGGGAGGAGAGACCCAGTACTTC.

This chain joins TRBV5-8 and TRBJ1-5; no clear D. CDR3 length: 15 residues. The V and J ends lost 4 bases and 5 bases respectively, with 16 bases between them. CDR1 and CDR2 (germline): SGHTS, YDEGEE. The CDR3 sequence: CASSPAAAGYQPQHF. The CDR3 DNA sequence: TGTGCCAGCAGCCCGGCGGCCGCTGGATATCAGCCCCAGCATTTT.

Here the CDR3 DNA reads TGTGCCAGCAGCCTCGGAGTGCCAGATACGCAGTATTTT. Translation: CASSLGVPDTQYF. The rearrangement links TRBV5-4 to TRBJ2-3; no reliable D call. Germline CDR1 is SGHNT and CDR2 is YYREEE (reference sequence). The CDR3 length is 13 residues. Trimming stripped 4 bases from V and 4 bases from J, with 10 bases between.

The chain uses TRBV4-3 and TRBJ2-7; D possibly corresponds to TRBD2 (6 bases). CDR1 and CDR2 (germline): LGHNA, YSLEER. Trimming shortened V by 0 bases and J by 2 bases, and 14 bases separated the two germline ends. The CDR3 totals 16 residues. In DNA form, the CDR3 reads TGCGCCAGCAGCCAAGATCTAGCTAGCGAAGCCTACGAGCAGTACTTC. It is translated as CASSQDLASEAYEQYF.

This chain connects TRBV5-1 to TRBJ2-1; 7 bases fit TRBD1. Germline-derived CDR1 and CDR2 are SGHRS and YFSETQ. The V gene end was trimmed by 4 bases and the J gene end by 3 bases; junction bases not matched to a gene: 10. The CDR3 runs 16 residues. The CDR3 sequence is CASSGGSGTDYNEQFF. In nucleotides, the CDR3 is TGCGCCAGCAGCGGGGGATCCGGGACAGACTACAATGAGCAGTTCTTC.

The rearrangement links TRBV6-1 to TRBJ2-3, with TRBD1 matching 7 bases. V was clipped by 5 bases and J by 1 base; unmatched bases: 3. The CDR3 has 14 residues. Germline CDR1 is MNHNS and CDR2 is SASEGT. The CDR3 sequence: CASSSGQRTDTQYF. DNA for the CDR3: TGTGCCAGCAGTTCGGGACAGCGCACAGATACGCAGTATTTT.

The chain has TRBV21-1 and TRBJ1-1; the table's D call of TRBD1 was not tested on the DNA. TRBV21-1 is a pseudogene locus. CDR3 size: 14 residues. This CDR3 reads CASSPTGRNTEAFF. The DNA of the CDR3 is TGTGCCAGCAGCCCGACAGGAAGGAACACTGAAGCTTTCTTT.

This clone was found a few times. The chain couples TRBV6-1 to TRBJ2-3, with 7 bases lining up with TRBD1. Germline trimming cut 3 bases from V and 4 bases from J; bases unmatched to any gene: 1. This CDR3 region has 13 residues. CDR1 and CDR2 from the germline V gene are MNHNS and SASEGT. This CDR3 reads CASSDTGADTQYF. In DNA, the CDR3 is TGTGCCAGCAGTGATACAGGGGCAGATACGCAGTATTTT.

The genes are TRBV18 and TRBJ2-2; tentative D call: TRBD2 (6 bases). The V gene's germline CDR1 is KGHSH and CDR2 LQKENI. This CDR3 is 15 amino acids long. Between the trimmed V and J ends, which lost 3 bases and 2 bases, there was a span of 10 bases. Here the CDR3 DNA reads TGTGCCAGCTCACCTGCTAGCGCCAACACCGGGGAGCTGTTTTTT. Translating gives CASSPASANTGELFF.

J is TRBJ1-5 and V is TRBV28; TRBD1 aligns across 9 bases. The CDR3 runs 16 residues. The V and J ends lost 6 bases and 0 bases, in that order; junction bases with no gene match: 6. Germline V gene sequence: CDR1 MDHEN, CDR2 SYDVKM. The CDR3 sequence: CASSRGGQGSNQPQHF. The CDR3 bases are TGTGCCAGCAGCCGGGGGGGACAGGGTAGCAATCAGCCCCAGCATTTT.

This clone was seen only once. The chain joins TRBV6-4 to TRBJ2-7; TRBD2 agrees at 12 bases. Germline CDR1 is MRHNA and CDR2 is SNTAGT. CDR3 length: 15 residues. V gave up 4 bases and J gave up 2 bases; unmatched junction bases: 3. The CDR3 nucleotides are TGTGCCAGCAGTGGACTAGCGGGGGCCGCCTACGAGCAGTACTTC. Protein: CASSGLAGAAYEQYF.

The CDR3 here is CASSSWTGNEKLFF. In DNA, the CDR3 is TGTGCCAGCTCATCCTGGACAGGGAATGAAAAACTGTTTTTT. This chain joins TRBV18 and TRBJ1-4; 8 bases agree with TRBD1. The CDR3 has 14 residues. V trimming: 5 bases; J trimming: 5 bases; junction bases outside the gene matches: 4. The germline gives CDR1 KGHSH, CDR2 LQKENI.

The chain couples TRBV7-2 to TRBJ2-7; 8 bases line up with TRBD1. Germline CDR1 is SGHTA and CDR2 is FQGNSA. This CDR3 region has 14 residues. The ends lost 5 bases at V and 4 bases at J; junction bases unmatched: 7. The CDR3 spells CASSQRTGKYEQYF. The CDR3 DNA is TGTGCCAGCAGCCAAAGGACAGGGAAGTACGAGCAGTACTTC.

V is TRBV4-1 and J is TRBJ2-3; D unclear. This CDR3 contains 14 residues. Germline loops: CDR1 MGHRA, CDR2 YSYEKL. The germline V and J ends were trimmed by 5 bases and 0 bases, with 9 bases remaining between them. CDR3 coding DNA: TGCGCCAGCAGCTTAACCACTAGCACAGATACGCAGTATTTT. Translating gives CASSLTTSTDTQYF.

This clone was counted only a few times. The V gene is TRBV7-9, the J gene TRBJ2-7; TRBD2 might be the D (5 bases). The CDR3 is 14 residues long. Trimming shortened V by 8 bases and J by 2 bases, and 16 bases separated the two germline ends. Germline V gene data show CDR1 as SEHNR and CDR2 as FQNEAQ (reference sequence). CDR3 nucleotides: TGTGCCAGCGAACCAGGTGAGGGAACCTACGAGCAGTACTTC. It translates to CASEPGEGTYEQYF.

This chain connects TRBV6-4 to TRBJ2-1, with D unresolved. The CDR3 runs to 15 residues. Trimming cost V 0 bases and J 0 bases, with 6 bases left between them. The V gene's germline CDR1 is MRHNA and CDR2 SNTAGT. DNA of the CDR3: TGTGCCAGCAGTGACTCCGAGAGCTCCTACAATGAGCAGTTCTTC. Its translation: CASSDSESSYNEQFF.

This clone was found once. The V and J genes are TRBV13 and TRBJ2-7, with D perhaps TRBD1 (6 bases). Trimming removed 7 bases at V and 5 bases at J, with 21 bases between. This CDR3 contains 15 residues. Germline values: CDR1 PRHDT, CDR2 FYEKMQ (reference sequence). The CDR3 DNA is TGTGCCAGCATCGACGGGGCAGGGGCCAAGGACGAGCAGTACTTC. Its protein is CASIDGAGAKDEQYF.

This sequence joins TRBV27 and TRBJ2-1; 9 nucleotides match TRBD2. With 8 bases clipped from V and 6 bases from J, the junction kept 11 bases outside the gene matches. The CDR3 has 15 residues. The germline gives CDR1 MNHEY, CDR2 SMNVEV (reference sequence). The CDR3 nucleotides read TGTGCCAGCTCCCTCGGTGGCGGGGGGGCCAATGAGCAGTTCTTC. It codes for CASSLGGGGANEQFF.

The chain uses TRBV28 and TRBJ1-4, with D perhaps matching TRBD1 (6 bases). The CDR3 covers 14 residues. Germline CDR1 is MDHEN and CDR2 is SYDVKM. V was cut by 3 bases and J by 7 bases, with 12 bases left in between. The CDR3 region has the DNA TGTGCCAGCAGTTTCGGGGGGCAGGGTGAAAAACTGTTTTTT. This encodes CASSFGGQGEKLFF.